This note documents a single TCR beta chain sequence. What this receptor recognizes is not known. It has no much larger one-base neighbor in the sample; base qualities were not kept. These data belong to a study of T cell responses to AZD1222 COVID-19 vaccine (dated by TCRdb to about 2021). For context, the study as a whole: AZD1222 recipients given second doses at about 4 weeks or at about 12 weeks were pooled, since spike-specific TCR depth and breadth were not found to differ between the two schedules. TCR sequencing was performed for 230 to 250 trial participants, of whom roughly 200 were given two doses of AZD1222 and around 26 were given two doses of MenACWY control vaccine. Trial participants were enrolled by age into subgroups of 18-55, 56-69 and 70-plus years, and approximately 150, 30 and 60 TCR-sequenced participants, respectively, were included in these subgroups. General findings and caveats noted by the study authors: Spike-specific TCR breadth and depth rose significantly after two AZD1222 doses compared with day 0 and with MenACWY recipients. Epitopes outside the regions mutated in the B.1.351 and B.1.1.7 variants were reportedly recognized by nearly half of the unique spike-specific TCRs. The 56-69-year group was small, and its depth increase did not reach significance, likely because of low power. Conclusions about previously exposed vaccinees are limited because only five to seven AZD1222 recipients were SARS-CoV-2 seropositive at baseline. The whole spike protein was spanned by vaccine-associated CD4 TCRs, and dominant responses were seen in regions 160-218 and 743-854. Because no samples from the day 14 peak response were available, repertoires could be characterized only after the peak T cell response. Participants were mostly white British and included more females than males, and it was suggested by the authors that clonal diversity may have been underestimated.

The CDR3 regions of human TCRbeta chains were analyzed by immunosequencing. In the paper's pipeline: Repertoire TCRs were checked for matches against a reference library of SARS-CoV-2-specific TCRs that had been generated using the MIRA antigen-specificity platform. Breadth was defined as the fraction of unique TCRs that were SARS-CoV-2-associated. Depth was defined as the fraction of total T cells that were SARS-CoV-2-associated. Using the MIRA data, each spike-specific TCR was mapped to the spike region that the TCR reacts to and placed in a CD4 or CD8 class. Log10-transformed breadth and depth values were compared by one-way ANOVA with Sidak's multiple comparisons tests. Not all clones reach the TCRdb copy of this immuneACCESS table, which keeps in-frame sequences only. Checked studies attribute under half of the gap to unresolved V genes and leave the rest unexplained. That table furnishes V, J and clone size, whereas the DNA furnished D and trimming. This sample lists 85,000 to 100,000 clones; about 72% were detected once. The top ten constitute over 20% of the sample.

The V end loses 4 bases and the J end loses 3 bases, and a stretch of 16 bases separates them. The CDR3 has 16 amino acids, counting the end cysteine and phenylalanine. Just CDR3 DNA is preserved here, 48 bases in frame from base 1. In the germline V gene, CDR1 corresponds to MGHRA and CDR2 to YSYEKL. Explained via the paper, the time point label denotes: baseline before first vaccination. The vaccinee samples were drawn from two UK trials, COV001 and COV002, one of which was a single-blind randomized controlled phase 2/3 trial testing AZD1222 (ChAdOx1 nCoV-19) in healthy adults. For TCRbeta chain sequencing, PBMC samples from trial participants were taken at day 0 and at day 28 after the second dose.

This sample comprised peripheral blood, obtained on day 0 of AZD1222 vaccination. The sequence is built from TRBV4-1 and TRBJ2-1; the D gene cannot be resolved reliably. The receptor was derived from an adult in good health. Read as DNA, the sequence is TGCGCCAGCAGCCTACGATTTGAGAAGGGCTACAATGAGCAGTTCTTC. This sequence encodes CASSLRFEKGYNEQFF.